This T cell receptor (beta chain) was recovered during a study of read filtering for tumor transcriptome and immune sequencing. Looking at the study overall: Transcriptome libraries were built from DNase-treated RNA. TCR-mapped reads were about 4 to 11 million with IR-seq versus about 85 to 1,300 with RNA-seq.

Study-wide findings and caveats: IR-seq captured clonotypes deeper and more reliably than RNA-seq.

Molecular barcoded adaptors covering alpha/delta and beta/gamma chains were used on about 0.4 ug RNA. A single record per CDR3 protein comes from TCRdb applying MiXCR to the reads. The profile shows over 90,000 distinct CDR3 sequences, 20% to 25% of them singletons. At least ten counts were recorded for this clonotype. Antigen specificity is unknown. The CDR3 is 15 amino acids. J lost 3 bases, V lost 8 bases, and 8 bases had no gene match. Germline CDR1 reads MDHEN; CDR2 reads SYDVKM. The sequencing sample was made of a population of CD138-negative cells sorted from bone marrow. This chain uses TRBV28 with TRBJ2-5, with 11 nucleotides matching TRBD1. This clonotype originated in a donor aged 40 or over with multiple myeloma. CDR3 coding DNA: TGTGCCAGCCTGGACAGGGGGCCTGGGGAAGAGACCCAGTACTTC. Translating gives CASLDRGPGEETQYF.